This TCR beta chain was captured by sequencing in a study of shared clonotypes between healthy human individuals. Overall study context: Sampling drew on donors who were a couple of women and a few men aged 18 to 49. Study-wide results and limits: Some naive CD4 clonotypes, approximately 4.5%, turned up in common across several donors. Rarefaction demonstrated incomplete sorted-subset sequencing despite large depth.

This CDR3 spans 15 amino acids. From germline, CDR1 is MNHEY and CDR2 SVGAGI. The germline V and J ends were trimmed by 9 bases and 5 bases, with 19 bases remaining between them. The method was immunoSEQ multiplex PCR; TCRdb's version includes in-frame clones alone and lacks a portion of them. The sample contains some 1.5 million clones, over 95% of which appear only once. Splitting of CD4+ cells produced CD45RA+ naive and CD45RA-negative memory subsets. This clone appeared a single time. Its target is unknown. This chain links TRBV6-5 with TRBJ2-2; the D gene is possibly TRBD1 (5 bases). What was sequenced was naive CD4+ T cells sorted from blood. Regarding subset: CD45RA+ positively selected. The source of this sequence is a man aged 25 to 40 in good health. The DNA of the CDR3 is TGTGCCAGTTGCTGTCCGACAGTCTCTACCGGGGAGCTGTTTTTT. Residues: CASCCPTVSTGELFF.